This T cell receptor (beta chain) was found in a study of cytomegalovirus exposure and HLA in healthy donors (dated by TCRdb to 2017 to 2019). With regard to the full study: According to a later analysis, the roughly 120 validation repertoires were produced on the same platform as the approximately 620 repertoires of the first cohort. The study aimed to test whether cataloging public T cell receptors could reveal signatures of past pathogen exposure. In addition to the first cohort of approximately 670 subjects, a separate validation cohort of under 150 different subjects was used. To predict cytomegalovirus infection status, the study combined high-throughput TCR immunosequencing, statistical association of individual TCRs with disease status, and machine learning.

General findings and caveats noted by the study authors: Cytomegalovirus status was reported to be diagnosed by the classifier with high specificity and sensitivity in both the original and validation cohorts. A later analysis lacked HLA typing for the validation cohort, so it scored co-occurrence in that cohort across all 120 or so repertoires. In vitro tests confirmed that a few of the cytomegalovirus-associated TCR beta chains recognize cytomegalovirus antigens. The study listed approximately 160 TCR beta chains as associated with cytomegalovirus. According to the authors, the approach could potentially be generalized to other disease states and immunological phenotypes. A later analysis found that TCRs clustered in the first cohort also tended to co-occur in the 110 or so validation repertoires, with approximately 95% of cluster scores above 0. While some public TCRs were present in many individuals, most TCR sequences turned up only very rarely across donors.

The library was prepared using the immunoSEQ multiplex PCR assay. The study's own analysis went as follows. A statistical classification framework was built for diagnosing cytomegalovirus status from the catalog of TCR beta chain sequences. As stored in TCRdb, this immuneACCESS dataset retains in-frame rearrangements with V and J assigned. A fraction of the clones does not appear; measured against another copy, unresolved V genes explain less than half of the discrepancy, and the remainder lacks a known reason. V, J and clone size are those of that table, while D and trimming were read from the DNA. Here the sample has around 130,000 clones; 70% to 90% occur a single time. The ten top clones hold approximately 2.3% of the sample. About this clone: This clone's antigen is unknown. No quality values exist for individual bases; no much larger clone is one base distant.

Separate from the roughly 650-subject first cohort, the validation cohort of 95 to 150 subjects was the group to which the donors belonged. From the germline V gene (reference sequence), CDR1 is PRHDT and CDR2 is FYEKMQ. The germline ends are 7 bases apart after V is trimmed by 0 bases and J by 4 bases. The CDR3 starts with the cysteine, ends with the phenylalanine, and has 15 residues. The read is trimmed to its CDR3 DNA, 45 bases read in frame from base 1. The TCR sequence derives from a woman in her twenties or thirties in good health and CMV-seronegative. This chain joins TRBV13 to TRBJ1-6; confidence is insufficient to name the D gene. The sample was PBMCs. The CDR3 loop reads CASSLGEPYNSPLHF. In nucleotide form, the sequence is TGTGCCAGCAGCTTAGGCGAGCCTTATAATTCACCCCTCCACTTT.